The 27 T cell receptor beta chains reported below all come from one sample, sequenced in a study of post-analysis software for immune sequencing data. Study-wide points: TRBV segments more frequent in patients than in controls numbered about 5 and included TRBV5-6, TRBV5-1 and TRBV20-1.

Incorporated into the TCR beta cDNA libraries were unique molecular identifiers, which served to reduce PCR and sequencing biases. One entry per CDR3 protein results from TCRdb running MiXCR on the PCR reads. In the table there are 400,000 to 500,000 distinct CDR3 sequences, approximately 39% of which are singletons. These receptors have no known antigen. The sequenced sample consisted of blood. These receptors originate from a girl aged 2-10 years with multiple sclerosis.

The CDR3 bases are TGTGCCAGCAGCTTAGGGTTGACTAGCGCGGCCCCACAGGAGGAGCAGTTCTTC. Amino acids: CASSLGLTSAAPQEEQFF. The chain is built from TRBV11-2 and TRBJ2-1; 8 bases align to TRBD2. Germline CDR1 is SGHAT and CDR2 is FQNNGV. V lost 1 base to trimming and J lost 10 bases; unmatched junction nucleotides: 18. CDR3 length equals 18 residues.

This clonotype was counted only a few times. The chain uses TRBV12-3 or TRBV12-4 and TRBJ2-1; 10 bases fit TRBD2. Trimming removed 6 bases from V and 7 bases from J; junction bases left unmatched: 9. The CDR3 extends over 15 amino acids. The CDR3 sequence is CASSPLAGVINEQFF. The CDR3 nucleotides are TGTGCCAGCAGCCCCCTAGCGGGAGTCATAAATGAGCAGTTCTTC.

This clonotype came up a few times. This chain joins TRBV29-1 and TRBJ2-6, with D unclear. The CDR3 extends over 13 amino acids. The germline V and J ends were trimmed by 7 bases and 0 bases, with 7 bases remaining between them. CDR1 and CDR2 (germline): SQVTM, ANQGSEA. DNA of the CDR3: TGCAGCGCTAGGAGCTCTGGGGCCAACGTCCTGACTTTC. Translation: CSARSSGANVLTF.

This clonotype was counted between two and nine times. V usage is TRBV7-9 and J usage is TRBJ2-7, with 7 bases aligning to TRBD1. In germline, CDR1 is SEHNR, CDR2 FQNEAQ (reference sequence). V was clipped by 8 bases and J by 2 bases; unmatched bases: 6. The CDR3 has 13 amino acids. The CDR3 reads CASRPGQAYEQYF. The DNA for the CDR3 is TGTGCCAGCCGTCCCGGACAGGCCTACGAGCAGTACTTC.

A few counts support this clonotype. The chain uses TRBV7-2 and TRBJ2-3; TRBD2 matches at 9 bases. Germline values: CDR1 SGHTA, CDR2 FQGNSA. With 2 bases clipped from V and 3 bases from J, the junction kept 3 bases outside the gene matches. This CDR3 contains 15 residues. The CDR3 loop reads CASSLTGLATDTQYF. Written as DNA, the CDR3 is TGTGCCAGCAGCTTAACGGGACTAGCAACAGATACGCAGTATTTT.

This clonotype came up a few times. The chain recombines TRBV29-1 with TRBJ1-2, with TRBD1 identical over 12 bases. CDR1 and CDR2 from the germline V gene are SQVTM and ANQGSEA. The CDR3 loop spans 14 amino acids. Losses at the gene ends were 3 bases for V and 5 bases for J; bases not matched to a gene: 4. CDR3 residues: CSVEGTGGRYGYTF. The CDR3 nucleotides are TGCAGCGTTGAGGGGACAGGGGGCCGGTATGGCTACACCTTC.

The V and J genes are TRBV9 and TRBJ2-5; D unclear. Germline CDR1 reads SGDLS; CDR2 reads YYNGEE. The CDR3 is 14 amino acids. V was cut by 0 bases and J by 4 bases, with 10 bases left in between. CDR3 in DNA: TGTGCCAGCAGCGTAGCTCCCCAGCGAGAGACCCAGTACTTC. As protein: CASSVAPQRETQYF.

There are a few counts of this clonotype. The rearrangement uses TRBV29-1 and TRBJ2-5; possible D gene TRBD1, 6 bases. V lost 1 base, J lost 7 bases, and 7 bases lay in between. The CDR3 contains 11 residues. Germline V lookup: CDR1 SQVTM, CDR2 ANQGSEA. Here the CDR3 reads CSVEAGVTQYF. CDR3 coding DNA: TGCAGCGTTGAAGCAGGGGTGACCCAGTACTTC.

This clonotype was counted a few times. The rearrangement joins TRBV29-1 to TRBJ2-7; D is perhaps TRBD1 (6 bases). Germline values: CDR1 SQVTM, CDR2 ANQGSEA. V was cut by 7 bases and J by 1 base, with 14 bases left in between. This CDR3 is built from 13 residues. The DNA for the CDR3 is TGCAGCGCCCTCGTCAGGGGTTCCTACGAGCAGTACTTC. It codes for CSALVRGSYEQYF.

The genes are TRBV3-1 and TRBJ1-1, with D perhaps matching TRBD1 (5 bases). Germline V gives CDR1 LGHDT, CDR2 YNNKEL (reference sequence). V was clipped by 4 bases and J by 4 bases, with 22 bases between them. This CDR3 comprises 17 residues. This CDR3 reads CASSPRAFLGGGTEAFF. CDR3 in DNA: TGTGCCAGCAGCCCCCGAGCCTTTCTCGGGGGTGGCACTGAAGCTTTCTTT.

This clonotype was counted between two and nine times. The CDR3 DNA sequence: TGTGCCAGCAGCTTAGACAGGCACACAGATACGCAGTATTTT. Translating gives CASSLDRHTDTQYF. This sequence joins TRBV7-8 and TRBJ2-3; perhaps TRBD1 as D (5 bases). The germline CDR1 and CDR2 sequences are SGHVS and FQNEAQ. The CDR3 has 14 residues. Trimming took 1 base from V and 2 from J, leaving 7 bases between them.

The chain has TRBV10-3 and TRBJ2-5; 14 bases match TRBD2. Germline V gives CDR1 ENHRY, CDR2 SYGVKD. The CDR3 consists of 15 residues. V lost 5 bases, J lost 2 bases, and 1 base stayed unmatched. The CDR3 loop reads CAISRLAGGQETQYF. Here the CDR3 DNA reads TGTGCCATCAGTAGACTAGCGGGAGGGCAAGAGACCCAGTACTTC.

The chain employs TRBV7-2 and TRBJ1-5; perhaps TRBD1 as D (5 bases). V was trimmed by 5 bases and J by 3 bases, leaving 17 bases between them. Germline V gene data show CDR1 as SGHTA and CDR2 as FQGNSA. The CDR3 runs 16 residues. The CDR3 DNA reads TGTGCCAGCAGCGACAGTCGGAACCAGTTCAATCAGCCCCAGCATTTT. This codes for CASSDSRNQFNQPQHF.

The rearrangement uses TRBV5-1 and TRBJ2-4, with 8 bases that match TRBD2. The trim removed 3 bases at V and 8 bases at J, leaving 7 bases unmatched. The CDR3 sequence is 14 residues long. Per the germline V gene, CDR1 is SGHRS and CDR2 is YFSETQ. The CDR3 nucleotides read TGCGCCAGCAGCTCCAGACTAGCGTCCGACATTCAGTACTTC. Amino acid sequence: CASSSRLASDIQYF. Full variable domain (rest looked up from reference TRBV5-1 and TRBJ2-4): KAGVTQTPRYLIKTRGQQVTLSCSPISGHRSVSWYQQTPGQGLQFLFEYFSETQRNKGNFPGRFSGRQFSNSRSEMNVSTLELGDSALYLCASSSRLASDIQYFGAGTRLSVL.

This clonotype appeared a few times. This chain links TRBV7-9 with TRBJ1-2; TRBD1 matches 7 bases. This CDR3 comprises 14 residues. Germline CDR1 reads SEHNR; CDR2 reads FQNEAQ (reference sequence). V lost 1 base, J lost 7 bases, and 6 bases stayed unmatched. CDR3 sequence: CASSLDDRVGGYTF. The CDR3 DNA reads TGTGCCAGCAGCTTAGACGACAGGGTCGGTGGCTACACCTTC.

The rearrangement joins TRBV12-3 or TRBV12-4 to TRBJ1-2; D is unresolved. V was pared by 3 bases and J by 8 bases, with 16 bases between. CDR3 length: 14 amino acids. CDR3 residues: CASSFNTPVEGYTF. The DNA for the CDR3 is TGTGCCAGCAGTTTCAACACCCCGGTAGAAGGCTACACCTTC.

The gene calls are TRBV7-4 and TRBJ1-5; D not certain. Trimming shortened V by 3 bases and J by 0 bases, and 12 bases separated the two germline ends. The CDR3 contains 16 residues. CDR1 is SGHVT, CDR2 SQSDAQ, per germline. CDR3 in DNA: TGTGCCAGCAGCTTTTCGATCCGGGATAGCAATCAGCCCCAGCATTTT. It is translated as CASSFSIRDSNQPQHF.

The chain combines TRBV20-1 with TRBJ2-5, with D perhaps TRBD1 (6 bases). CDR3 length equals 13 residues. Between the trimmed V and J ends, which lost 6 bases and 4 bases, there was a span of 15 bases. Germline V gene sequence: CDR1 DFQATT, CDR2 SNEGSKA (reference sequence). This CDR3 reads CSARSGQLETQYF. In DNA, the CDR3 is TGCAGTGCCCGAAGCGGACAGTTAGAGACCCAGTACTTC.

The rearrangement uses TRBV24-1 and TRBJ2-3, with 11 nucleotides matching TRBD2. CDR1 and CDR2 from the germline V gene are KGHDR and SFDVKD. The CDR3 length is 16 residues. The trim removed 4 bases at V and 0 bases at J, leaving 2 bases unmatched. CDR3 DNA sequence: TGTGCCACCAGTGAGTGGACTAGCGGGAGCACAGATACGCAGTATTTT. It specifies CATSEWTSGSTDTQYF.

The chain has TRBV7-2 and TRBJ2-7; D is unresolved. V was clipped by 4 bases and J by 5 bases, with 15 bases between them. Germline CDR1 SGHTA, CDR2 FQGNSA. The CDR3 is 14 residues long. The CDR3 sequence is CASSSLDGSDEQYF. The CDR3 DNA sequence: TGTGCCAGCAGCTCCTTGGACGGTTCCGACGAGCAGTACTTC.

The chain is built from TRBV29-1 and TRBJ2-5; D is perhaps TRBD1 or TRBD2 (5 bases each). With the DNA end fitting TRBJ2-7 better, the J assignment may be wrong. In germline, CDR1 is SQVTM, CDR2 ANQGSEA. The CDR3 is 13 residues long. CDR3 region: CSVSGLGGYEQYF. The CDR3 DNA is TGCAGCGTTTCCGGCCTTGGGGGTTACGAGCAGTACTTC.

The V call is TRBV7-6, the J call TRBJ2-1; 7 positions agree with TRBD1. This CDR3 has 17 residues. Trimming took 5 bases from V and 0 from J; bases not matched to a gene: 10. Per the germline V gene, CDR1 is SGHVS and CDR2 is FNYEAQ. The CDR3 DNA follows: TGTGCCAGCAGCCCCATTCTCGGGACAGACTCCTACAATGAGCAGTTCTTC. Its protein product is CASSPILGTDSYNEQFF.

V and J are TRBV10-3 and TRBJ1-1, with TRBD1 matching 9 bases. The CDR3 consists of 12 residues. V shed 9 bases, J shed 6 bases, and the junction held 5 bases outside the gene matches. The germline V gene encodes CDR1 ENHRY and CDR2 SYGVKD. The CDR3 nucleotides read TGTGCCATTGGACAGGGGAGGGCTGAAGCTTTCTTT. This encodes CAIGQGRAEAFF.

The table lists this clonotype with many counts. This rearrangement joins TRBV28 to TRBJ2-7; D not certain. There are 13 residues in the CDR3. Trimming removed 3 bases from V and 2 bases from J, with 8 bases in between. CDR1 and CDR2 from the germline V gene are MDHEN and SYDVKM. The CDR3 bases are TGTGCCAGCAGTTTGAACGGACCCTACGAGCAGTACTTC. This sequence encodes CASSLNGPYEQYF.

This clonotype was seen more than once but under ten times. The chain is built from TRBV6-5 and TRBJ2-7; 7 positions agree with TRBD1. Germline V gene lookup returns CDR1 MNHEY and CDR2 SVGAGI. This CDR3 has 14 residues. After removal of 6 bases from V and 6 bases from J, the junction contained 11 bases not matched to a gene. The CDR3, as DNA: TGTGCCAGCAGGATTACCGGGACAGCCGGCGAGCAGTACTTC. It encodes CASRITGTAGEQYF.

This clonotype was detected only a few times. The chain couples TRBV28 to TRBJ2-7, with a tentative D call TRBD1 (6 bases). The CDR3 spans 15 residues. The germline CDR1 and CDR2 sequences are MDHEN and SYDVKM. V shed 3 bases and J shed 0 bases, with 12 bases lying between them. The CDR3 DNA reads as TGTGCCAGCAGTTTCCTCAGGGGCGCCTCCTACGAGCAGTACTTC. Encoded protein: CASSFLRGASYEQYF.

CDR3 in DNA: TGTGCCAGCAGTGGTGGGTCTAGCGGGGACCCCTACAATGAGCAGTTCTTC. It yields the protein CASSGGSSGDPYNEQFF. This sequence joins TRBV2 and TRBJ2-1, with 9 bases fitting TRBD2. This CDR3 is built from 17 residues. V lost 4 bases to trimming and J lost 2 bases; unmatched junction nucleotides: 9. Germline values: CDR1 SNHLY, CDR2 FYNNEI.